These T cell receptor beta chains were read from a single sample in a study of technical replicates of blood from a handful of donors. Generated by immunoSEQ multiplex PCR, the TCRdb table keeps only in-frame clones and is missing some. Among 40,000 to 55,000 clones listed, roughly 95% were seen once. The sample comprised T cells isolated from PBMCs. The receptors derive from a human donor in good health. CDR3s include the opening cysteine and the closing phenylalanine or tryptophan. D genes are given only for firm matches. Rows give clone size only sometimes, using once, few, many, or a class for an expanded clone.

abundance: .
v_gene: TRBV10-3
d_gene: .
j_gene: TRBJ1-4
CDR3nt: TGTGCCATCAGAGGGGCAGTGGGGGAAAAACTGTTTTTT
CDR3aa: CAIRGAVGEKLFF

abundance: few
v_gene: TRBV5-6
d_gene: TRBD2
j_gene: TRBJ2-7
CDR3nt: TGTGCCAGCAGCGGTAGCGGGTACTCCTACGAGCAGTACTTC
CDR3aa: CASSGSGYSYEQYF

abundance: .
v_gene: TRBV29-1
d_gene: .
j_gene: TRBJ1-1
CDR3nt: TGCAGCGTCAACCAGGGATCTGAAGCTTTCTTT
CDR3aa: CSVNQGSEAFF

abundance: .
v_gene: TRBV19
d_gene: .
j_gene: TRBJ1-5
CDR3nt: TGTGCCAGTAGCGTAGGCAGGGGCGGTTTAAGAGGTCAGCCCCAGCATTTT
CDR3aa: CASSVGRGGLRGQPQHF

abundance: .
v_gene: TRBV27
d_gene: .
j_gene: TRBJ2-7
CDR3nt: TGTGCCAGCAGTTCCCCCCGCGAGAGCTCCTACGAGCAGTACTTC
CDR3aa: CASSSPRESSYEQYF

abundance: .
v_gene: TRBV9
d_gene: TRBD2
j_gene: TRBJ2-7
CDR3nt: TGTGCCAGCAGCGTGGAGGGCGGGAGAGGTTACGAGCAGTACTTC
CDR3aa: CASSVEGGRGYEQYF

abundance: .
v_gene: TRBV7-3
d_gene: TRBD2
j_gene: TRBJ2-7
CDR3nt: TGTGCCAGCAGCTTAACCGGACTAGCGGGAGGGCCAGGCGAGCAGTACTTC
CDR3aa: CASSLTGLAGGPGEQYF

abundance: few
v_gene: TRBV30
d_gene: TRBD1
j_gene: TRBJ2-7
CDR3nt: TGTGCCTGGACCTTCGGGACAGGGGGCTACGAGCAGTACTTC
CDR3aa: CAWTFGTGGYEQYF

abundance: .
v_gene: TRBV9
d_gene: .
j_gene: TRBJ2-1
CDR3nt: TGTGCCAGCAGCGTAGGCCCAGCGGCCTACAATGAGCAGTTCTTC
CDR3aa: CASSVGPAAYNEQFF

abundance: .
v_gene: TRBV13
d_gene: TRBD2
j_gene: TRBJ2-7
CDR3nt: TGTGCCAGCAGCGAGACTAGCCGGTCGAACGAGCAGTACTTC
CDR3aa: CASSETSRSNEQYF

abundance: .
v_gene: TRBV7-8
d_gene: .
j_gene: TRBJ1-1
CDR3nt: TGTGCCAGCAGCTTAGGTCAGTTATACACTGAAGCTTTCTTT
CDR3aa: CASSLGQLYTEAFF

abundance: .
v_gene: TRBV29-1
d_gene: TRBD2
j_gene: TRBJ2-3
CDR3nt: TGCAGCGTTGTCAGACTAGCGGGCATGGATACGCAGTATTTT
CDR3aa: CSVVRLAGMDTQYF

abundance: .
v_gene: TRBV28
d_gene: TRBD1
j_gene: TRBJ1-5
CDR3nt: TGTGCCAGCAGTTCGGACAGGGTAGTCCAGCCCCAGCATTTT
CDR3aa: CASSSDRVVQPQHF

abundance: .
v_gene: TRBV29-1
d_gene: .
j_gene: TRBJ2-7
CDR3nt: TGCAGCGTTGGGGACACTCCATACGAGCAGTACTTC
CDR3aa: CSVGDTPYEQYF

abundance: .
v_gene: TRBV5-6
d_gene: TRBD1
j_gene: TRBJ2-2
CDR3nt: TGTGCCAGCAGCTCCGGGACAGGGGTCACCGGGGAGCTGTTTTTT
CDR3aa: CASSSGTGVTGELFF

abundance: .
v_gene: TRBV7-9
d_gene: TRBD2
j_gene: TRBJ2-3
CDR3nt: TGTGCCAGCAGCTTAGGAGGACTAGCTTTTATCAGCACAGATACGCAGTATTTT
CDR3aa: CASSLGGLAFISTDTQYF

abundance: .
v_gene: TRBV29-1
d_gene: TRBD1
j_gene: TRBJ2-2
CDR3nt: TGCAGCGCTCTGGGACAGGGGGCCGGGGAGCTGTTTTTT
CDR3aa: CSALGQGAGELFF